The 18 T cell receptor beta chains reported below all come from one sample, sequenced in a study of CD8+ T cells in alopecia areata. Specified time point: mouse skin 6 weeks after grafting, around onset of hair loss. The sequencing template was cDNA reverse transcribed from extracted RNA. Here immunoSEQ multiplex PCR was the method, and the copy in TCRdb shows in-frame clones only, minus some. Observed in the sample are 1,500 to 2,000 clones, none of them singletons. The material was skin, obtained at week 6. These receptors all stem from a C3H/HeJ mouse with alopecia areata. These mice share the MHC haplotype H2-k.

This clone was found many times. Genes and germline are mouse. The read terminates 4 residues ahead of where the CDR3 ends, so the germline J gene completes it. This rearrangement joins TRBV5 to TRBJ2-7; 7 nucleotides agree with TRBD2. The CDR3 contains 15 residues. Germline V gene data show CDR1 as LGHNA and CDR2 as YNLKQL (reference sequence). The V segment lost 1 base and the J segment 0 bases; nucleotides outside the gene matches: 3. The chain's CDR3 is CASSQVGGSSYEQYF. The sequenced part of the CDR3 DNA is TGTGCCAGCAGCCAAGTTGGGGGGAGCTCCTAT.

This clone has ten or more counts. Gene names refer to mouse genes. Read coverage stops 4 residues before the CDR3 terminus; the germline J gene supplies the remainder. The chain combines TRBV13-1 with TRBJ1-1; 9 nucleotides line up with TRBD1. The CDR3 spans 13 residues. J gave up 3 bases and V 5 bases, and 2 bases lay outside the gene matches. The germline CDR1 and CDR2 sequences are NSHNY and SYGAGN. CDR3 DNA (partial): TGTGCCAGCAGGGACAGGGGACACACA. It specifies CASRDRGHT. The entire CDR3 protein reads CASRDRGHTEVFF.

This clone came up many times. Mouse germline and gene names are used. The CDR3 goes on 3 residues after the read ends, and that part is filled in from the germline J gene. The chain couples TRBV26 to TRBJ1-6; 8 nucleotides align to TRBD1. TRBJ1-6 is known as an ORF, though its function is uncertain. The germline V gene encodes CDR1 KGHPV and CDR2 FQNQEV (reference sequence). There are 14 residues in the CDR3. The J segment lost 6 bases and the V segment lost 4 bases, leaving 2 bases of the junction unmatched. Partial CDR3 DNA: TGTGCCAGCAGTCCGGACAGGGCTAATTCGCCC. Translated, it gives CASSPDRANSP. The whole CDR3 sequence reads CASSPDRANSPLYF.

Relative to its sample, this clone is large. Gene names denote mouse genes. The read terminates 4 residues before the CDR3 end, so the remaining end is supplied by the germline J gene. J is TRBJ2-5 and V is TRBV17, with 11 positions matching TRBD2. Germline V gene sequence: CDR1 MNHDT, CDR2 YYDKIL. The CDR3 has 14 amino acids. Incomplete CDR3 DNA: TGTGCTAGCAGGCCCGGGACTGGGGGAGAC. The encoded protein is CASRPGTGGD. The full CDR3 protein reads CASRPGTGGDTQYF.

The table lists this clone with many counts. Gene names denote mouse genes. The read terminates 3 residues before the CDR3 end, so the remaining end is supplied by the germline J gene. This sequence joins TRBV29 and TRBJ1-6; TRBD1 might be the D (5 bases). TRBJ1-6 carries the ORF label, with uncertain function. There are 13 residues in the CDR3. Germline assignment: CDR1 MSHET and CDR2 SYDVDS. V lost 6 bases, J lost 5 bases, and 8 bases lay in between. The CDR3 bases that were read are TGTGCTAGCAGGTCGACAGATAATTCGCCC. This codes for CASRSTDNSP. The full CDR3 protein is CASRSTDNSPLYF.

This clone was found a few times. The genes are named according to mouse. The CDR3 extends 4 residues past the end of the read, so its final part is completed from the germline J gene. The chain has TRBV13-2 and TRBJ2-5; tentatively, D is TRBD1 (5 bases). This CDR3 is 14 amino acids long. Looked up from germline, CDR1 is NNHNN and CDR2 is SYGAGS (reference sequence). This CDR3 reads CASGEIDRGDTQYF. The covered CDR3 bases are TGTGCCAGCGGTGAAATCGACAGAGGAGAC.

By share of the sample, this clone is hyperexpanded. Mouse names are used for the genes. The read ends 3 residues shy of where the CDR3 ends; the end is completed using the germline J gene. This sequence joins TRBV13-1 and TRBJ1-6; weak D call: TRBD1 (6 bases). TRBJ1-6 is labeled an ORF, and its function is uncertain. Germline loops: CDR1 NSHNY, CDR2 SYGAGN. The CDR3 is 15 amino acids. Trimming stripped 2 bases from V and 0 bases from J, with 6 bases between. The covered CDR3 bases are TGTGCCAGCAGTGAGGACAGTTCCTATAATTCGCCC. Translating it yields CASSEDSSYNSP. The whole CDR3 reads CASSEDSSYNSPLYF.

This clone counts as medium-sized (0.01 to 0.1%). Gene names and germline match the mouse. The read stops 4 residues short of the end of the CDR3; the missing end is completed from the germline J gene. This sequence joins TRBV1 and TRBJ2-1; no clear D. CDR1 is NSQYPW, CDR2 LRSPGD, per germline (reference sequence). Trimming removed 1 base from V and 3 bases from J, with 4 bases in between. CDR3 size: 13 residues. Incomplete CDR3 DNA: TGCACCTGCAGTGCAGGGGGCTATGCT. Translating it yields CTCSAGGYA. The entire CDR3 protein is CTCSAGGYAEQFF.

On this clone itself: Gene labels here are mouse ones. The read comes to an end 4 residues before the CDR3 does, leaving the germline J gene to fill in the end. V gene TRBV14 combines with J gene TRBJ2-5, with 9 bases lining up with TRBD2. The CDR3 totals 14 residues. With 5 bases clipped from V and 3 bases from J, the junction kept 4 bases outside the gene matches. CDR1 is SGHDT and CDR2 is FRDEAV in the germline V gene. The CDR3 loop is CASSPTGGQDTQYF. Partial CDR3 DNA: TGTGCCAGCAGCCCGACTGGGGGTCAAGAC.

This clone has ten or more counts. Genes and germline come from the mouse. The CDR3: CASGSGTGDSDYTF. The CDR3 bases that were read are TGTGCCAGCGGTTCCGGGACAGGGGACTCC. The V and J genes are TRBV13-2 and TRBJ1-2; 10 nucleotides line up with TRBD1. Sequencing ends 4 residues short of the CDR3 end; the germline J gene provides the rest. There are 14 residues in the CDR3. Trimming cost V 4 bases and J 3 bases; bases outside gene matches: 3. The germline CDR1 and CDR2 sequences are NNHNN and SYGAGS (reference sequence).

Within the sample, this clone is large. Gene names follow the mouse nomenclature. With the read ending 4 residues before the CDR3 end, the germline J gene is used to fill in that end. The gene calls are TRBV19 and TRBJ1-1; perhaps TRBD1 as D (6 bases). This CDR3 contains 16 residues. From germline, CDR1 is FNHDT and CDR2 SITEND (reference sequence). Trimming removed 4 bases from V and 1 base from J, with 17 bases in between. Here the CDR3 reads CASSPISRDKNTEVFF. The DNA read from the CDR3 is TGTGCCAGCAGTCCCATCTCCCGGGACAAAAACACA.

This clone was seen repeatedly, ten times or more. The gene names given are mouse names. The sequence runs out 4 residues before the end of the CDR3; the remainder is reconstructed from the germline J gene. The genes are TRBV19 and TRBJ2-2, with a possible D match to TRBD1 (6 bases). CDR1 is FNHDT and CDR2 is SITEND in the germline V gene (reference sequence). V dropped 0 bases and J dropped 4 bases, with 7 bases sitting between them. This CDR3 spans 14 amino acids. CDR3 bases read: TGTGCCAGCAGTATAGACAGGGCCACCGGG. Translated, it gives CASSIDRATG. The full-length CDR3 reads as CASSIDRATGQLYF.

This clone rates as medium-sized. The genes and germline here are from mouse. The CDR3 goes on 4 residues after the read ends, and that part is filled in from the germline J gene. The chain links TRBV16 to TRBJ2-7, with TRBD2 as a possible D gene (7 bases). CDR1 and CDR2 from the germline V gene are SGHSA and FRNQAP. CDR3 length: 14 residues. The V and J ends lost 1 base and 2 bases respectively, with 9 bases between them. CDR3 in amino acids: CASSLVGGPYEQYF. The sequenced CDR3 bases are TGTGCAAGCAGCTTAGTAGGGGGGCCCTAT. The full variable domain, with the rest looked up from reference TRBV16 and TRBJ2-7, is NAGVIQTPRHKVTGKGQEATLWCEPISGHSAVFWYRQTIVQGLEFLTYFRNQAPIDDSGMPKERFSAQMPNQSHSTLKIQSTQPQDSAVYLCASSLVGGPYEQYFGPGTRLTVL.

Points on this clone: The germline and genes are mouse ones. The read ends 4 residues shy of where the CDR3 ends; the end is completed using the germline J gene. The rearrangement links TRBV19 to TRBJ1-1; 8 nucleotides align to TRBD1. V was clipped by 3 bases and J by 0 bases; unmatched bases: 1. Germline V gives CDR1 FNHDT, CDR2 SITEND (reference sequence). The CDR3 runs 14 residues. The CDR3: CASSRDRTNTEVFF. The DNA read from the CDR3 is TGTGCCAGCAGTAGGGACAGGACAAACACA.

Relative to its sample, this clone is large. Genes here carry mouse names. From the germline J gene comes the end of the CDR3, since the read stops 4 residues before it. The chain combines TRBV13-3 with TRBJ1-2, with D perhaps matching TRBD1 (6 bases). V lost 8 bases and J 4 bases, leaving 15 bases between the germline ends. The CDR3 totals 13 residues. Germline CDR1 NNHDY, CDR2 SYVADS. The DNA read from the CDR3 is TGTGCCAGAAGGTGGGGGGGCTTCTCC. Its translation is CARRWGGFS. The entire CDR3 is CARRWGGFSDYTF.

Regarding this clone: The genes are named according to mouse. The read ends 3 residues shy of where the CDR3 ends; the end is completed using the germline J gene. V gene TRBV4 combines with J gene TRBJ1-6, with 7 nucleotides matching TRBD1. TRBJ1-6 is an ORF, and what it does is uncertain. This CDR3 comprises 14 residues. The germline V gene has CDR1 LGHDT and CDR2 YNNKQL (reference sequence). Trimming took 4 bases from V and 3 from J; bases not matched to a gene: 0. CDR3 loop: CASSWDSYNSPLYF. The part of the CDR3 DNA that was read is TGTGCCAGCAGCTGGGACAGCTATAATTCGCCC.

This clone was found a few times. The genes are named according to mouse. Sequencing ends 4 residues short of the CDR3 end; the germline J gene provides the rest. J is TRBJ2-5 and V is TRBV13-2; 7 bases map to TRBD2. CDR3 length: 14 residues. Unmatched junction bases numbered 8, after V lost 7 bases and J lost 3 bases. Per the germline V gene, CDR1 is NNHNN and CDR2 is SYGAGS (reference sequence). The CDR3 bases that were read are TGTGCCAGCTCCAAGACTGGGAAACAAGAC. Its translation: CASSKTGKQD. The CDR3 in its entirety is CASSKTGKQDTQYF.

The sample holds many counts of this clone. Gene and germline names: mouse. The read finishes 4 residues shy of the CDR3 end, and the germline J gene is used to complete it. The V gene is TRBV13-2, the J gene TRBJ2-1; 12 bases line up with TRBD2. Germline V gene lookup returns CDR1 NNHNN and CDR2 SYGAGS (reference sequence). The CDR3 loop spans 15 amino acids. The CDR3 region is CASGPDWGGWAEQFF. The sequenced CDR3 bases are TGTGCCAGCGGTCCCGACTGGGGGGGCTGGGCT.